This TCR beta chain emerged from a study of shared clonotypes between healthy human individuals. Study conclusions and caveats: Generally, estimated richness proved larger in naive subsets than it did in memory subsets.

Of note for this clone: Its antigen remains unidentified.

Looked up from germline, CDR1 is WNHNN and CDR2 is SYGVQD (reference sequence). V was shortened by 0 bases and J by 3 bases, with 8 bases between the two germline ends. The CDR3 has 14 residues. The assay was immunoSEQ multiplex PCR, and TCRdb's table has in-frame clones only and misses some. The sample holds approximately 720,000 clones, roughly 78% seen once. Donation came from healthy HIV-negative adults that had no recent acute infections or vaccinations. Sequencing was done on a sample of memory CD4+ T cells sorted from blood. Subset indicated: CD45RA-negative fraction. The chain combines TRBV10-1 with TRBJ1-1; D is unresolved. The source of this sequence is a woman between 25 and 40 years old in good health. CDR3 in DNA: TGCGCCAGCAGTGAGTCGGCCGGTTACACTGAAGCTTTCTTT. Protein: CASSESAGYTEAFF.